This T cell receptor beta chain derives from a study of blood T cells in healthy people across ages. Study-wide context: Capture by template switching was about one barcoded beta molecule per two T cells.

There are 15 residues in the CDR3. Germline V CDR1 and CDR2: MGHRA, YSYEKL. This clonotype has just a few counts. At least 7 million PBMCs were isolated per sample. Using a J-beta primer mix together with a sample-barcoded 5' primer, a second PCR was run for about 6 to 11 cycles. Every cDNA was tagged by a template-switch adaptor with 12 random nucleotides. TCRdb fed the 5' RACE reads into MiXCR, producing one record per CDR3 protein. This table holds approximately 320,000 distinct CDR3 sequences, 25% to 30% found once. The clonotype originates from a woman in her 70s in good health. The chain uses TRBV4-1 and TRBJ2-5; 8 nucleotides align to TRBD1. Judging by the DNA end, TRBJ2-7 fits better; the J call may be wrong. Source material: blood. CDR3 residues: CASSQTGQEVYEQYF. In nucleotides, the CDR3 is TGCGCCAGCAGCCAAACGGGACAGGAAGTCTACGAGCAGTACTTC.